This passage covers 30 T cell receptor beta chains from one sample sequenced in a study of cytomegalovirus exposure and HLA in healthy donors. The PCR used 60 Vbeta and 13 Jbeta primers. The data were produced by immunoSEQ multiplex PCR, yet TCRdb's version contains in-frame clones alone and is incomplete. The repertoire includes around 150,000 clones, 75% of them detected once, and about 11% sits in the top ten. Sequenced material: PBMCs. These receptor sequences come from a man aged 18 to 35 in good health and CMV-seropositive.

This clone appeared once. This chain connects TRBV9 to TRBJ2-2; weak D call: TRBD1 (6 bases). The V and J ends lost 2 bases and 3 bases respectively, with 11 bases between them. CDR1 SGDLS and CDR2 YYNGEE come from the germline V gene. The CDR3 contains 15 residues. CDR3 loop: CASSVTSGDTGELFF. The CDR3 DNA sequence: TGTGCCAGCAGCGTGACTTCAGGGGACACCGGGGAGCTGTTTTTT.

This sequence joins TRBV28 and TRBJ1-2; 8 nucleotides align to TRBD1. There are 15 residues in the CDR3. The V gene's germline CDR1 is MDHEN and CDR2 SYDVKM. With 3 bases clipped from V and 6 bases from J, the junction kept 9 bases outside the gene matches. The CDR3 DNA follows: TGTGCCAGCAGTTTGGGAGACAGGGGTTTCGATGGCTACACCTTC. This encodes CASSLGDRGFDGYTF.

The chain combines TRBV5-4 with TRBJ1-2; D is possibly TRBD1 (6 bases). The germline V gene encodes CDR1 SGHNT and CDR2 YYREEE (reference sequence). V was clipped by 5 bases and J by 3 bases, with 8 bases between them. The CDR3 contains 12 residues. The CDR3 DNA reads TGTGCCAGCAGGTCAGGGGACTATGGCTACACCTTC. This codes for CASRSGDYGYTF.

The V and J genes are TRBV7-7 and TRBJ2-6, with TRBD2 matching over 7 bases. The CDR3 spans 21 residues. Losses at the gene ends were 5 bases for V and 0 bases for J; bases not matched to a gene: 19. CDR1 and CDR2 from the germline V gene are SSHAT and FNYEAQ (reference sequence). The CDR3 loop is CASSPSGGGGPLSSGANVLTF. The CDR3 region has the DNA TGTGCCAGCAGCCCCTCCGGTGGGGGAGGGCCTCTTAGCTCTGGGGCCAACGTCCTGACTTTC.

J is TRBJ2-6 and V is TRBV13, with 11 nucleotides matching TRBD2. Unmatched junction bases numbered 20, after V lost 5 bases and J lost 2 bases. The CDR3 spans 22 residues. Looked up from germline, CDR1 is PRHDT and CDR2 is FYEKMQ (reference sequence). CDR3 coding DNA: TGTGCCAGCAGCCCCGGGGCCGTAGCGGGAGGGCCTTCCAACCCTGGGGCCAACGTCCTGACTTTC. It specifies CASSPGAVAGGPSNPGANVLTF.

This clone was counted once. This chain links TRBV7-8 with TRBJ1-1; 11 bases map to TRBD1. V lost 6 bases and J lost 0; bases outside the gene matches: 3. This CDR3 spans 15 amino acids. Germline V CDR1 and CDR2: SGHVS, FQNEAQ. The CDR3 sequence: CASRGQGAMNTEAFF. The CDR3 region has the DNA TGTGCCAGCAGAGGACAGGGGGCCATGAACACTGAAGCTTTCTTT. Full variable domain (missing parts from reference TRBV7-8 and TRBJ1-1): GAGVSQSPRYKVAKRGQDVALRCDPISGHVSLFWYQQALGQGPEFLTYFQNEAQLDKSGLPSDRFFAERPEGSVSTLKIQRTQQEDSAVYLCASRGQGAMNTEAFFGQGTRLTVV.

This clone appeared a few times. This chain links TRBV2 with TRBJ2-7; D is possibly TRBD2 (6 bases). This CDR3 comprises 12 residues. Looked up from germline, CDR1 is SNHLY and CDR2 is FYNNEI. Trimming cost V 8 bases and J 2 bases, with 10 bases left between them. The CDR3 here is CASRTGAYEQYF. The CDR3, as DNA: TGTGCCAGCCGGACGGGAGCCTACGAGCAGTACTTC.

The chain uses TRBV6-6 and TRBJ1-5, with 9 bases fitting TRBD1. Germline V gives CDR1 MNHNY, CDR2 SVGAGI (reference sequence). V trimming: 9 bases; J trimming: 0 bases; junction bases outside the gene matches: 9. The CDR3 runs 16 residues. CDR3 sequence (DNA): TGTGCCAGTATCGAGGACAGGGGAATTAGCAATCAGCCCCAGCATTTT. Its protein product is CASIEDRGISNQPQHF.

The chain recombines TRBV5-4 with TRBJ2-1; D unresolved. Germline CDR1 is SGHNT and CDR2 is YYREEE (reference sequence). Trimming took off 4 bases at V and 3 bases at J, with 5 bases between the two ends. The CDR3 spans 12 residues. The CDR3 region is CASSGDYNEQFF. The DNA for the CDR3 is TGTGCCAGCAGCGGAGACTACAATGAGCAGTTCTTC.

The V and J genes are TRBV6-5 and TRBJ1-6; possible D gene TRBD1, 6 bases. V lost 0 bases to trimming and J lost 9 bases, with 12 bases between them. The CDR3 is 15 amino acids. The germline CDR1 and CDR2 sequences are MNHEY and SVGAGI. The CDR3 is CASSYSRGVGSPLHF. In DNA form, the CDR3 reads TGTGCCAGCAGTTACTCCAGGGGAGTCGGTTCACCCCTCCACTTT.

Only one count was recorded for this clone. The chain recombines TRBV27 with TRBJ2-1; 9 positions match TRBD2. With 3 bases clipped from V and 4 bases from J, the junction kept 4 bases outside the gene matches. The CDR3 has 15 residues. Germline V gives CDR1 MNHEY, CDR2 SMNVEV (reference sequence). The chain's CDR3 is CASSLGGRGYNEQFF. CDR3 in DNA: TGTGCCAGCAGTTTGGGCGGGAGGGGGTACAATGAGCAGTTCTTC.

The chain joins TRBV7-3 to TRBJ2-1; possible D gene TRBD2, 5 bases. This CDR3 is built from 12 residues. The germline gives CDR1 SGHTA, CDR2 FQGTGA. Trimming stripped 5 bases from V and 12 bases from J, with 14 bases between. CDR3 loop: CASSVHGERQFF. The CDR3 DNA follows: TGTGCCAGCAGCGTACACGGGGAGCGGCAGTTCTTC. The variable domain in full, with the rest retrieved from reference TRBV7-3 and TRBJ2-1, is GAGVSQTPSNKVTEKGKYVELRCDPISGHTALYWYRQSLGQGPEFLIYFQGTGAADDSGLPNDRFFAVRPEGSVSTLKIQRTERGDSAVYLCASSVHGERQFFGPGTRLTVL.

The chain carries TRBV15 and TRBJ1-3; D gene ambiguous. Germline V CDR1 and CDR2: LNHNV, YYDKDF (reference sequence). CDR3 length: 16 residues. The germline V and J ends were trimmed by 1 base and 0 bases, with 10 bases remaining between them. This CDR3 is CATSRGGSLSGNTIYF. CDR3 nucleotide sequence: TGTGCCACCAGCAGAGGAGGTTCCCTCTCTGGAAACACCATATATTTT.

V usage is TRBV2 and J usage is TRBJ1-5; TRBD1 matches 7 bases. Per the germline V gene, CDR1 is SNHLY and CDR2 is FYNNEI. V trimming: 3 bases; J trimming: 2 bases; junction bases outside the gene matches: 4. The CDR3 totals 15 residues. The CDR3 sequence: CASSEHRGRNQPQHF. The CDR3 nucleotides read TGTGCCAGCAGTGAGCACAGGGGCCGCAATCAGCCCCAGCATTTT.

The gene calls are TRBV11-2 and TRBJ2-7; 8 nucleotides match TRBD2. V was clipped by 3 bases and J by 3 bases; unmatched bases: 13. CDR1 and CDR2 from the germline V gene are SGHAT and FQNNGV. This CDR3 spans 17 amino acids. CDR3 residues: CASSFSGTRWGGYEQYF. Written as DNA, the CDR3 is TGTGCCAGCAGCTTCTCCGGGACTAGATGGGGCGGCTACGAGCAGTACTTC.

The chain carries TRBV7-3 and TRBJ2-1; 7 bases are a match to TRBD1. Germline loops: CDR1 SGHTA, CDR2 FQGTGA. V was clipped by 2 bases and J by 2 bases; unmatched bases: 3. CDR3 length: 15 amino acids. CDR3: CASSLDGTAYNEQFF. CDR3 DNA sequence: TGTGCCAGCAGCTTAGACGGGACAGCCTACAATGAGCAGTTCTTC.

This sequence joins TRBV4-1 and TRBJ2-1; a possible D gene is TRBD2 (6 bases). Between the trimmed V and J ends, which lost 0 bases and 0 bases, there was a span of 15 bases. Germline V lookup: CDR1 MGHRA, CDR2 YSYEKL. This CDR3 is built from 18 residues. CDR3 protein: CASSQDRPSASSYNEQFF. DNA for the CDR3: TGCGCCAGCAGCCAAGATCGTCCTAGCGCTAGCTCCTACAATGAGCAGTTCTTC.

The genes are TRBV7-2 and TRBJ2-5, with D unclear. The J call is doubtful: the DNA matches TRBJ2-7 better. Germline V gene data show CDR1 as SGHTA and CDR2 as FQGNSA. The CDR3 totals 13 residues. The CDR3 reads CASSRSGSYEQYF. CDR3 nucleotide sequence: TGTGCCAGCAGCCGCTCCGGTTCATACGAGCAGTACTTC.

The chain couples TRBV7-9 to TRBJ1-1; 9 positions agree with TRBD1. The CDR3 is 15 residues long. V shed 3 bases, J shed 7 bases, and the junction held 9 bases outside the gene matches. Germline CDR1 and CDR2: SEHNR and FQNEAQ (reference sequence). The CDR3 DNA sequence: TGTGCCAGCAGCTTGAGCTCGACAGGGGGTAGTGAAGCTTTCTTT. It codes for CASSLSSTGGSEAFF.

The rearrangement joins TRBV7-2 to TRBJ2-7, with 8 bases matching TRBD2. This CDR3 is 17 amino acids long. The germline CDR1 and CDR2 sequences are SGHTA and FQGNSA. V gave up 7 bases and J gave up 3 bases; unmatched junction bases: 17. CDR3 DNA sequence: TGTGCCAGCAACCCCCAAACCGCCCGGGCGGGAGGCTACGAGCAGTACTTC. Its translation: CASNPQTARAGGYEQYF.

The chain employs TRBV29-1 and TRBJ2-1; D gene unclear. The CDR3 loop spans 11 amino acids. Germline V gene lookup returns CDR1 SQVTM and CDR2 ANQGSEA. V lost 1 base and J 9 bases, leaving 7 bases between the germline ends. The CDR3 here is CSVEVVAEQFF. CDR3 coding DNA: TGCAGCGTTGAAGTGGTAGCTGAGCAGTTCTTC.

The chain has TRBV15 and TRBJ2-5; TRBD1 might be the D (5 bases). The V and J ends lost 1 base and 1 base respectively, with 10 bases between them. Germline loops: CDR1 LNHNV, CDR2 YYDKDF (reference sequence). The CDR3 consists of 15 residues. Written as DNA, the CDR3 is TGTGCCACCAGCAGAGGGAAGGGGCCCCAAGAGACCCAGTACTTC. Amino acid sequence: CATSRGKGPQETQYF.

V and J are TRBV7-9 and TRBJ1-2; TRBD1 might be the D (6 bases). This CDR3 contains 15 residues. Trimming left V 11 bases short and J 1 base short, with 20 bases between. The germline V gene encodes CDR1 SEHNR and CDR2 FQNEAQ (reference sequence). The CDR3 sequence is CAGGGGRGINYGYTF. CDR3 in DNA: TGTGCCGGAGGTGGGGGCCGCGGTATTAACTATGGCTACACCTTC.

Concerning this clone itself: A junction end diverges from the germline sequence, so it may reflect a read error. The gene calls are TRBV7-9 and TRBJ2-7; D remains unclear. The CDR3 is 14 residues long. Germline V gene sequence: CDR1 SEHNR, CDR2 FQNEAQ (reference sequence). In DNA, the CDR3 is TGTTCCAGCAGCTCAGCTCTGAGCTCCTACGAGCAGTACTTC. Translated, it gives CSSSSALSSYEQYF.

The chain recombines TRBV20-1 with TRBJ2-3, with D perhaps matching TRBD2 (6 bases). The CDR3 has 11 residues. Trimming pared 6 bases from V and 9 bases from J, leaving 13 bases between. In germline, CDR1 is DFQATT, CDR2 SNEGSKA (reference sequence). The CDR3 DNA sequence: TGCAGTGCGTTACTAGCAAACACGCAGTATTTT. This encodes CSALLANTQYF.

The V gene is TRBV28, the J gene TRBJ1-5; 7 bases align to TRBD1. Unmatched junction bases numbered 8, after V lost 3 bases and J lost 0 bases. The CDR3 totals 17 residues. Per the germline V gene, CDR1 is MDHEN and CDR2 is SYDVKM. The CDR3 sequence: CASSFTGDDYSNQPQHF. The CDR3 DNA sequence: TGTGCCAGCAGTTTCACAGGGGACGATTATAGCAATCAGCCCCAGCATTTT.

This clone came up a few times. The chain carries TRBV27 and TRBJ2-1; D unresolved. The V and J ends lost 3 bases and 5 bases respectively, with 2 bases between them. The CDR3 length is 11 residues. Germline lookup yields CDR1 MNHEY and CDR2 SMNVEV (reference sequence). CDR3 nucleotide sequence: TGTGCCAGCAGTTTCAACAATGAGCAGTTCTTC. It translates to CASSFNNEQFF.

With regard to this clone: One junction end does not reproduce the germline sequence, and a read error may be involved. The chain carries TRBV10-3 and TRBJ2-3, with TRBD2 as a possible D gene (5 bases). Germline assignment: CDR1 ENHRY and CDR2 SYGVKD. CDR3 length equals 15 residues. DNA for the CDR3: TGTCCCATCAGTGACCCGCTGACTACTTCAGATACGCAGTATTTT. Amino acid sequence: CPISDPLTTSDTQYF.

This chain connects TRBV10-1 to TRBJ1-1, with D unresolved. CDR3 length: 14 residues. Trimming shortened V by 2 bases and J by 5 bases, and 12 bases separated the two germline ends. Germline V gives CDR1 WNHNN, CDR2 SYGVQD (reference sequence). CDR3 sequence: CASSELAGDTEAFF. In nucleotides, the CDR3 is TGCGCCAGCAGTGAGCTAGCAGGCGATACTGAAGCTTTCTTT.

This clone was seen a single time. This chain links TRBV27 with TRBJ1-1; D is ambiguous. Trimming left V 3 bases short and J 6 bases short, with 8 bases between. The CDR3 is 12 residues long. Germline lookup yields CDR1 MNHEY and CDR2 SMNVEV (reference sequence). DNA of the CDR3: TGTGCCAGCAGTTTCCCACGAGCTGAAGCTTTCTTT. Its protein is CASSFPRAEAFF.